This T cell receptor beta chain was sequenced for a study of T cells in Graves' hyperthyroidism and ophthalmopathy (dated by TCRdb to between 2018 and 2021). With regard to the full study: Peripheral blood samples were taken at initial diagnosis, before any treatment was given. Following sampling, methimazole starting at 30 mg daily was given to hyperthyroidism patients, and high-dose intravenous methylprednisolone was given to ophthalmopathy patients. To identify TCR V-J signatures that set the groups apart, the researchers used a discovery cohort of more than 95 patients, made up of around 40 with Graves' ophthalmopathy and 55 to 65 with stable Graves' hyperthyroidism. According to the paper, TCR Vbeta CDR3 sequencing was carried out on more than 120 peripheral blood samples, which came from 40 to 45 ophthalmopathy, 75 to 80 hyperthyroidism and some 17 progressor patients. The approximately 100 discovery patients were randomly divided into training and test sets at a 7:3 ratio. In about 6 Graves' hyperthyroidism patients, the study also compared T-cell repertoires from thyroid tissue with T-cell repertoires from blood. An independent validation cohort of some 18 hyperthyroidism patients and 17 patients who later progressed to ophthalmopathy tested prospective prediction of ophthalmopathy. The full study reports these points: Sample size was not statistically predetermined, and blinding of investigators to group allocation was not performed. Blood samples also contained most of the expanded thyroid clonotypes (frequency above 0.001), which suggests that blood repertoires may reflect thyroid immune responses. A model built on a 13 V-J signature distinguished ophthalmopathy from stable hyperthyroidism, reaching around 90% sensitivity and around 82% specificity in cross-validation and 80%/75% in testing. In validation, progression to ophthalmopathy was predicted by the model with 55% to 71% sensitivity and approximately 78% specificity, a median of approximately 6.5 months before onset.

The junction shows trimming of 1 base on V and 5 bases on J, plus 12 bases between the germline ends. The CDR3 runs 16 amino acids, cysteine and phenylalanine included. The DNA shown is the 48-base CDR3, in frame from base 1. Based on the germline V gene, the CDR1 and CDR2 sequences are KGHSH and LQKENI. As to this clonotype: This clone's antigen is unknown. The record has no base qualities; no much larger clone is one base away.

Moderately to severely active disease, a Clinical Activity Score of at least 3, a NOSPECS grade of at least 4, and a duration under 3 months were present in ophthalmopathy patients. Exclusion was applied to patients with uncontrolled infections, other autoimmune diseases, pregnancy or lactation. Diagnoses were established on the basis of clinical symptoms, serum thyroxine and TRAb, thyroid ultrasound, and orbital computed tomography. Ficoll-Paque density gradient centrifugation was used to isolate PBMCs from about 9.4 ml of fresh peripheral blood. Total RNA was extracted using Trizol reagent, and RNA quality was assessed on an Agilent 2100 Bioanalyzer. Amplification of TCR beta CDR3 regions was carried out from RNA transcripts. For the first round of RT-PCR on the TCR CDR3, the HTBI primer set was used together with the Qiagen OneStep RT-PCR kit. The libraries were constructed in a second round of multiplex PCR and then size-selected and purified. The libraries were sequenced on an Illumina HiSeq2000 using paired-end 100 bp reads. The paper's processing steps were these. SOAPnuke was used to process the raw data, with reads discarded if the reads contained adapters or uncalled bases, had a mean Phred below 15, or lacked an exact constant-primer or identifier match. COPE v1.2.5 was used to merge the high-quality paired reads, and each unique nucleotide sequence was defined as a clonotype. MiTCR v1.1 was used to align clonotypes to the IMGT TRBV, TRBD and TRBJ reference segments. Analysis was restricted to V-J combinations with a frequency above 0.0001, which covered about 99% of repertoires. A TCS score was defined as the ratio between F50 (clonal expansion) and ExV (chaos), using BLOSUM62-based TCRdist between CDR3 peptides within each V-J. Welch's t-statistics and random forest reduced approximately 520 V-J features to 13, which were used in a naive Bayes classifier (R e1071). Starting from the raw public reads, TCRdb applied fastp trimming at Q25, assembled clones with MiXCR and retained in-frame beta chains. Rows with a matching CDR3 protein are joined into one entry that keeps the most common DNA and genes. The V and J calls reflect TCRdb's pipeline rather than the authors' work. The sample table shows roughly 280,000 distinct CDR3 sequences, and roughly 22% are seen once. The leading ten clones occupy under 65% of the sample.

The rearrangement joined TRBV18 to TRBJ1-6, and perhaps TRBD1 as D gene, on 5 matching bases. The TCR comes from a man aged 25 to 40 with Graves' ophthalmopathy. The sequenced material came from blood. CDR3 reads: CASSPRGGANNSPLHF. Here is the DNA: TGTGCCAGCTCACCACGTGGGGGAGCCAATAATTCACCCCTCCACTTT.